The sequence of this T cell receptor (beta chain) was determined in a study of blood T cell repertoires in COVID-19. Authors' methods: Amplification with reference gene primers provided the estimates of nucleated cell counts. Profiling relied on immunoSEQ multiplex PCR, and the TCRdb table lists in-frame clones only, not all of them. V, J and clone size are taken as reported in that table, and D and trimming were inferred from the DNA itself. Seen here are 150,000 to 200,000 clones, roughly 87% observed once, and the top ten hold 7%. Cohort placement rested on clinical history that participants reported themselves. Cohort 3 recovered donors had two negative PCRs, clearance, or symptom resolution. Trimming took off 6 bases at V and 7 bases at J, with 15 bases between the two ends. Germline V lookup: CDR1 MNHEY, CDR2 SVGAGI. CDR3 length: 13 amino acids.

The chain carries TRBV6-5 and TRBJ1-2, with D tentatively TRBD1 (6 bases). The TCR sequence derives from a woman aged 50 to 60 who had recovered from COVID-19. Sample: PBMCs or T cells enriched from blood (not recorded which). The CDR3 coding sequence is TGTGCCAGCAGAAAACAGGGATGGTTTGGCTACACCTTC. It translates to CASRKQGWFGYTF.